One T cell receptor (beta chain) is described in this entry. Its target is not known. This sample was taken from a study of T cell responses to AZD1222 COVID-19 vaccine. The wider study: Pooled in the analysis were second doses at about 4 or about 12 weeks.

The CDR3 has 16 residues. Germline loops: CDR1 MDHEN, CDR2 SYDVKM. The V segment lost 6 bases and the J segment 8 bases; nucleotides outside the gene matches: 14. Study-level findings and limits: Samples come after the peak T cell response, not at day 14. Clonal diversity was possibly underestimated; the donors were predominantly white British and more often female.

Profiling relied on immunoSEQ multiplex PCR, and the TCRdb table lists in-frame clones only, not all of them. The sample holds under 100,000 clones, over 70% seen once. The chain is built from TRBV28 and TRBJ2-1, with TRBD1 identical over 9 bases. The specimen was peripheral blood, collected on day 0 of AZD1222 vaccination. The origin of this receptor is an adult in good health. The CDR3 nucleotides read TGTGCCAGCAGCTCCGGAGGACAGGGGAGTATGGATGAGCAGTTCTTC. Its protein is CASSSGGQGSMDEQFF.